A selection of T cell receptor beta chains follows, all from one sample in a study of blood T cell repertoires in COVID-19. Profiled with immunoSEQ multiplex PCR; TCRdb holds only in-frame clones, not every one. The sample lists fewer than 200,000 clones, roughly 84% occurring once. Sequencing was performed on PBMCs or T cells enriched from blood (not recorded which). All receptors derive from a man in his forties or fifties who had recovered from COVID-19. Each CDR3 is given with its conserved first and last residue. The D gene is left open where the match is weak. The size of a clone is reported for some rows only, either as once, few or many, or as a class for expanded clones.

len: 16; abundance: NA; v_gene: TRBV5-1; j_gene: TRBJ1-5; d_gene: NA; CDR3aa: CASSLTGLSSNQPQHF; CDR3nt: TGCGCCAGCAGCTTGACAGGATTAAGTAGCAATCAGCCCCAGCATTTT
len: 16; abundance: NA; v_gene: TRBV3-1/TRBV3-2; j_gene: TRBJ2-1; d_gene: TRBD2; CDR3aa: CASSQRAGGPYNEQFF; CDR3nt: TGTGCCAGCAGCCAGAGAGCGGGGGGACCTTACAATGAGCAGTTCTTC
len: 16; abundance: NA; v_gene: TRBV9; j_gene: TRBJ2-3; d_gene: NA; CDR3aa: CASSVDQGFSTDTQYF; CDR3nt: TGTGCCAGCAGCGTAGACCAGGGTTTCAGCACAGATACGCAGTATTTT
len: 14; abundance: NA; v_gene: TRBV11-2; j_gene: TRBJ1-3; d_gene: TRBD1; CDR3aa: CASSEDRTGNTIYF; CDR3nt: TGTGCCAGCAGCGAGGACAGGACTGGAAACACCATATATTTT
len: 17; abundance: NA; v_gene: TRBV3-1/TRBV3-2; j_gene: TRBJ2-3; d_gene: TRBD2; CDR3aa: CASSQEVAGGGTDTQYF; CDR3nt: TGTGCCAGCAGCCAAGAGGTAGCGGGGGGGGGCACAGATACGCAGTATTTT
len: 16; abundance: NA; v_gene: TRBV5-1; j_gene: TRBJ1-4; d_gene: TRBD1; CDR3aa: CASSLVHRQGNEKLFF; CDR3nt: TGCGCCAGCAGCTTGGTTCATAGACAGGGTAATGAAAAACTGTTTTTT
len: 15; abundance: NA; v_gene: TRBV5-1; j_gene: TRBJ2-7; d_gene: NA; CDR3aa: CASRLTGEVSYEQYF; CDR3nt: TGCGCCAGCAGATTAACAGGGGAGGTATCCTACGAGCAGTACTTC
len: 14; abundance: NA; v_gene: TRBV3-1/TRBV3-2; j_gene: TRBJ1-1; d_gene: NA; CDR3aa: CASSIQLMNTEAFF; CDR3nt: TGTGCCAGCAGCATCCAACTGATGAACACTGAAGCTTTCTTT
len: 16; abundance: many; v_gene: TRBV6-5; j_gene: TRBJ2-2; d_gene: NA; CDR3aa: CASSYSKQGKTGELFF; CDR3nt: TGTGCCAGCAGTTACTCAAAGCAGGGGAAGACCGGGGAGCTGTTTTTT
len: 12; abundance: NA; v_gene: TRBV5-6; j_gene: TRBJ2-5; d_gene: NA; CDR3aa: CASTKLGGTQYF; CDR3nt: TGTGCCAGCACCAAACTAGGAGGGACCCAGTACTTC
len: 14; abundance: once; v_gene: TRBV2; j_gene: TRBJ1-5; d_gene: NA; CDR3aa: CASSRRQGNQPQHF; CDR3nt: TGTGCCAGCAGCCGCCGACAGGGCAATCAGCCCCAGCATTTT
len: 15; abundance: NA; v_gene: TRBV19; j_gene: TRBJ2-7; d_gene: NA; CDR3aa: CATKKQAYDSYEQYF; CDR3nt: TGTGCCACTAAGAAACAGGCCTACGACTCCTACGAGCAGTACTTC
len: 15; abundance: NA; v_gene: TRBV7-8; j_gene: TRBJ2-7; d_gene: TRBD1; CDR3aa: CASSQDRAPLYEQYF; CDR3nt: TGTGCCAGCAGCCAAGACAGGGCCCCTCTCTACGAGCAGTACTTC
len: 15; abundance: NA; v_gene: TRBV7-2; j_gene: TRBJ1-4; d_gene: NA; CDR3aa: CASSLVRGSGEKLFF; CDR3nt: TGTGCCAGCAGCTTAGTTAGGGGGTCCGGTGAAAAACTGTTTTTT
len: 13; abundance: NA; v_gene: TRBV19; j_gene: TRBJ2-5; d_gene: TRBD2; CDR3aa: CASSQRGGETQYF; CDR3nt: TGTGCCAGTAGTCAGCGGGGGGGTGAGACCCAGTACTTC
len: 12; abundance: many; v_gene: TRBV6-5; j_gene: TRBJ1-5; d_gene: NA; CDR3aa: CASRAGNQPQHF; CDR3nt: TGTGCCAGCAGGGCCGGCAATCAGCCCCAGCATTTT
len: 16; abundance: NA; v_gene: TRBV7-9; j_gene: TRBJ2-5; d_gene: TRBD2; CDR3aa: CASSLGVSGGQQTQYF; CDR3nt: TGTGCCAGCAGCCTAGGCGTTAGCGGGGGCCAGCAAACCCAGTACTTC
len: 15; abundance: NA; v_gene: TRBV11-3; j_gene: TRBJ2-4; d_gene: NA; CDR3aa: CASSPDGGSSDIQYF; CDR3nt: TGTGCCAGCAGCCCCGATGGGGGGTCGTCAGACATTCAGTACTTC
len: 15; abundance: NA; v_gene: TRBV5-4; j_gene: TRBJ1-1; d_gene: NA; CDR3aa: CASSWIGGMSTEAFF; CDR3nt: TGTGCCAGCAGCTGGATCGGGGGAATGAGCACTGAAGCTTTCTTT
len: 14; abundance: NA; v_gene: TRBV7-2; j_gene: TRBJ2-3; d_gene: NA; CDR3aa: CASSNGLNTDTQYF; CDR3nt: TGTGCCAGCAGCAATGGACTAAACACAGATACGCAGTATTTT
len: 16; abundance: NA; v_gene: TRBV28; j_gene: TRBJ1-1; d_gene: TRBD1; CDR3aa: CASRETGRGFHTEAFF; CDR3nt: TGTGCCAGCAGGGAGACAGGGCGTGGGTTTCACACTGAAGCTTTCTTT
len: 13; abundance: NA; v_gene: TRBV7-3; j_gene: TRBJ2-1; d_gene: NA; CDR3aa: CASSLSGYNEQFF; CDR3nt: TGTGCCAGCAGCTTATCGGGGTACAATGAGCAGTTCTTC
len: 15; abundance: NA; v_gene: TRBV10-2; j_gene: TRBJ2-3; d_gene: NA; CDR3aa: CASSDPSGGADTQYF; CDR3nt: TGCGCCAGCAGTGACCCGTCTGGGGGCGCGGATACGCAGTATTTT
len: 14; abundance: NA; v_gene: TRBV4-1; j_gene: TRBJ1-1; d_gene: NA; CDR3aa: CASSQGKAAGAAFF; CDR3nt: TGCGCCAGCAGCCAAGGGAAGGCCGCAGGGGCCGCTTTCTTT
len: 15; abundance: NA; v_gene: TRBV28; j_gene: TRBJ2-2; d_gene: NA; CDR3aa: CASSPRTVNTGELFF; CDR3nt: TGTGCCAGCAGCCCAAGGACAGTAAACACCGGGGAGCTGTTTTTT
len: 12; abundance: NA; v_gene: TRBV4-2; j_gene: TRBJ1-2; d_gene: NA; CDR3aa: CASSHGDNGYTF; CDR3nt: TGTGCCAGCAGCCACGGGGACAATGGCTACACCTTC
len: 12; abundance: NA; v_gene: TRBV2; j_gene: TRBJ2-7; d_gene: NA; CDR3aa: CASSSTGREQYF; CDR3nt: TGTGCCAGCAGTTCGACAGGGAGGGAGCAGTACTTC
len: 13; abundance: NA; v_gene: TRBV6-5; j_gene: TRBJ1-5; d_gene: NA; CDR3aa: CASRSGLPGPQHF; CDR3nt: TGTGCCAGCAGATCTGGATTACCGGGGCCCCAGCATTTT